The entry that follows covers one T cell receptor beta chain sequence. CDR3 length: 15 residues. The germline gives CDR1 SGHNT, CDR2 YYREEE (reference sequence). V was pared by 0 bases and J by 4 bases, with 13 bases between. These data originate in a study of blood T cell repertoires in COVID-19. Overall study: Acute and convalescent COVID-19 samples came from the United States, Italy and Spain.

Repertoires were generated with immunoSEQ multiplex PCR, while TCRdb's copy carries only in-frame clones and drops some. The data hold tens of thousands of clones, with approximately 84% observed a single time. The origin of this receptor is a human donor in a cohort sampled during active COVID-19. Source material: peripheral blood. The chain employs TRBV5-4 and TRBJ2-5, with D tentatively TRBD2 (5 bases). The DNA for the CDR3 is TGTGCCAGCAGCTTGGAGACGGGGAGAGGAGAGACCCAGTACTTC. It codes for CASSLETGRGETQYF.